A single sample gave rise to the 8 T cell receptor beta chains below, sequenced in a study of OX40 agonist ivuxolimab in advanced cancers. The method was immunoSEQ multiplex PCR; TCRdb's version includes in-frame clones alone and lacks a portion of them. The table includes under 25,000 clones, about 82% detected once. This material consisted of CD4+ or CD8+ T cells sorted from blood, taken in a trial of the OX40 agonist ivuxolimab. The receptors were sampled from an adult with an advanced solid tumor such as melanoma, head and neck, liver or kidney cancer.

The V call is TRBV5-1, the J call TRBJ1-2; D gene unclear. Germline V gives CDR1 SGHRS, CDR2 YFSETQ. This CDR3 has 14 residues. V was pared by 1 base and J by 4 bases, with 11 bases between. CDR3 coding DNA: TGCGCCAGCAGCTTGAACCCCCACCTCTATGGCTACACCTTC. It specifies CASSLNPHLYGYTF.

The rearrangement links TRBV7-8 to TRBJ2-3, with D possibly matching TRBD2 (7 bases). Germline loops: CDR1 SGHVS, CDR2 FQNEAQ. The CDR3 length is 12 residues. V was shortened by 6 bases and J by 11 bases, with 15 bases between the two germline ends. The DNA for the CDR3 is TGTGCCAGCAGTCCCGGGGGGCCTGAGCAGTATTTT. This gives the protein CASSPGGPEQYF.

This clone was seen just once. The chain carries TRBV6-1 and TRBJ1-1; D not resolved. Germline lookup yields CDR1 MNHNS and CDR2 SASEGT. V was clipped by 6 bases and J by 3 bases, with 14 bases between them. The CDR3 totals 14 residues. The CDR3 DNA reads as TGTGCCAGCAGGGAGGAGGGCTGGGACACTGAAGCTTTCTTT. As protein: CASREEGWDTEAFF.

This chain joins TRBV10-3 and TRBJ2-7; TRBD1 matches 8 bases. Germline V gene sequence: CDR1 ENHRY, CDR2 SYGVKD. The CDR3 runs 15 residues. J gave up 6 bases and V 0 bases, and 7 bases lay outside the gene matches. The CDR3 sequence is CAISESAGGLGEQYF. CDR3 DNA sequence: TGTGCCATCAGTGAGTCGGCAGGGGGCTTGGGCGAGCAGTACTTC.

J is TRBJ2-7 and V is TRBV6-1; 13 bases are shared with TRBD2. The V and J ends lost 4 bases and 4 bases, in that order; junction bases with no gene match: 4. The CDR3 loop spans 15 amino acids. Germline V CDR1 and CDR2: MNHNS, SASEGT. CDR3 protein: CASSVTSGRVYEQYF. The CDR3 region has the DNA TGTGCCAGCAGTGTAACTAGCGGGAGGGTTTACGAGCAGTACTTC.

This sequence joins TRBV27 and TRBJ2-7; D gene uncertain. The CDR3 covers 14 residues. The V gene's germline CDR1 is MNHEY and CDR2 SMNVEV (reference sequence). Trimming stripped 1 base from V and 5 bases from J, with 12 bases between. The CDR3 bases are TGTGCCAGCAGTTTATTCGGTCAGTGGAACGAGCAGTACTTC. As protein: CASSLFGQWNEQYF.

The chain uses TRBV6-5 and TRBJ1-1; D gene uncertain. Trimming cost V 2 bases and J 1 base, with 5 bases left between them. CDR3 length: 13 residues. The V gene's germline CDR1 is MNHEY and CDR2 SVGAGI. The CDR3 DNA reads TGTGCCAGCAGTTACGGAGGGAACACTGAAGCTTTCTTT. Translating it yields CASSYGGNTEAFF.

The chain joins TRBV7-3 to TRBJ1-5; maybe TRBD1 (5 bases). The germline V gene encodes CDR1 SGHTA and CDR2 FQGTGA. V gave up 10 bases and J gave up 6 bases, with 16 bases separating them. This CDR3 comprises 13 residues. As DNA, the CDR3 is TGTGCCACCATTGGGGCTTGTGGTCAGCCCCAGCATTTT. Amino acid sequence: CATIGACGQPQHF. Full variable domain (outside the CDR3, taken from reference TRBV7-3 and TRBJ1-5): GAGVSQTPSNKVTEKGKYVELRCDPISGHTALYWYRQSLGQGPEFLIYFQGTGAADDSGLPNDRFFAVRPEGSVSTLKIQRTERGDSAVYLCATIGACGQPQHFGDGTRLSIL.